The clone carrying this T cell receptor (beta chain) was picked up many times. The sample is drawn from a study of human T cells and chemical hapten exposure. About the study: TCR yields per sample varied, mainly owing to small pooled library volume differences.

In the source study's methods: Sampled TCR counts reached a median of roughly 98,000 per sample, with values ranging from about 23,224 to 700,000. TCRdb reanalysed the RACE reads using MiXCR and keeps one entry per CDR3 protein. These V and J calls rely on TCRdb rather than the paper's analysis. The data show about 48,000 distinct CDR3 sequences, with about 10% seen just once and roughly 17% held by the top ten. The CDR3 is 13 residues long. The V end was cut by 1 base, the J end by 4 bases, with 5 bases between. CDR1 and CDR2 from the germline V gene are LGHDT and YNNKEL (reference sequence). The sample's time point: patch test 3, about 24 weeks after DPC sensitization. As for treatment: therapeutic diphenylcyclopropenone sensitization with weekly scalp DPC. Ahead of each patch test application, blood was drawn.

This TCR was sampled from a woman aged 40 to 50 with alopecia areata. Some clones in this sample may be carry-over from other donors' samples. Sequenced here: whole blood, sampled in connection with sensitization to the hapten diphenylcyclopropenone (DPC). The chain employs TRBV3-1 and TRBJ1-3; unclear D gene. The CDR3 here is CASSQGSGNTIYF. CDR3 bases: TGTGCCAGCAGCCAAGGATCGGGAAACACCATATATTTT.